The rows below give T cell receptor beta chains drawn from one sample of a study of identical twins. Each CDR3 protein is one row after TCRdb ran MiXCR on the 5' RACE reads. In the table there are 1.5 million to 2 million distinct CDR3 sequences, around 33% of which are singletons. The material sequenced was cord blood. The receptors were sampled from a newborn girl in good health. Both conserved end residues are part of each CDR3. The D gene is left open where the match is weak. Size is omitted from some rows. Given values are once, few, many or a class for expanded clones.

CDR3 protein: CSARDLSGGADTQYF; clone size: few; D gene: TRBD2; V gene: TRBV20-1
CDR3 protein: CASSLLDHNSPLHF; clone size: -; D gene: -; V gene: TRBV6-6
CDR3 protein: CASSLAQGVTEAFF; clone size: few; D gene: -; V gene: TRBV7-2
CDR3 protein: CASSPTPDRKGKLFF; clone size: few; D gene: -; V gene: TRBV4-2
CDR3 protein: CASSPRQGVLAGELFF; clone size: few; D gene: TRBD1; V gene: TRBV2
CDR3 protein: CAIGGDPPRTYEQYF; clone size: few; D gene: -; V gene: TRBV10-3
CDR3 protein: CSASSGTNYEQYF; clone size: -; D gene: TRBD2; V gene: TRBV20-1
CDR3 protein: CASSLLPGTNSYEQYF; clone size: once; D gene: TRBD2; V gene: TRBV3-1
CDR3 protein: CASSLLGTRDTLAGGLWHEQFF; clone size: once; D gene: TRBD2; V gene: TRBV27
CDR3 protein: CASSLRLAGSADTQYF; clone size: -; D gene: TRBD2; V gene: TRBV14
CDR3 protein: CSVGSGQLNTEAFF; clone size: few; D gene: TRBD1; V gene: TRBV29-1
CDR3 protein: CASKAGTGYEQYF; clone size: few; D gene: TRBD1; V gene: TRBV2
CDR3 protein: CASSFFTGGYKNIQYF; clone size: -; D gene: TRBD2; V gene: TRBV5-1
CDR3 protein: CASSLGHGARTEAFF; clone size: -; D gene: -; V gene: TRBV7-9
CDR3 protein: CASGATQYF; clone size: few; D gene: -; V gene: TRBV6-6
CDR3 protein: CSVRQGVSEQYF; clone size: -; D gene: TRBD1; V gene: TRBV29-1
CDR3 protein: CASSLEVSGHSPLHF; clone size: -; D gene: -; V gene: TRBV7-2
CDR3 protein: CASSEEWTGKAFF; clone size: -; D gene: TRBD1; V gene: TRBV6-1
CDR3 protein: CASSDSPRVDTQYF; clone size: few; D gene: -; V gene: TRBV6-4
CDR3 protein: CAWSWKHNEQFF; clone size: -; D gene: -; V gene: TRBV30
CDR3 protein: CASSLNSRATDTQYF; clone size: many; D gene: -; V gene: TRBV7-2
CDR3 protein: CASSRPGQGITEAFF; clone size: few; D gene: TRBD1; V gene: TRBV12-3/TRBV12-4
CDR3 protein: CASSYSTGSTYNEQFF; clone size: -; D gene: -; V gene: TRBV6-2/TRBV6-3
CDR3 protein: CAISGRQGWGSEQYF; clone size: few; D gene: -; V gene: TRBV10-3
CDR3 protein: CASSLRTGEGYEQYF; clone size: -; D gene: TRBD1; V gene: TRBV9
CDR3 protein: CASSPVMGGPYNEQYF; clone size: once; D gene: -; V gene: TRBV7-9
CDR3 protein: CASSPPNTIAQFF; clone size: -; D gene: -; V gene: TRBV5-1
CDR3 protein: CSVEARDRAPYGYTF; clone size: few; D gene: TRBD1; V gene: TRBV29-1
CDR3 protein: CSARTGLPRSTDTQYF; clone size: -; D gene: -; V gene: TRBV20-1
CDR3 protein: CSAPTAAGQPQHF; clone size: -; D gene: -; V gene: TRBV20-1
CDR3 protein: CASSLGSRGIGYTF; clone size: many; D gene: TRBD1; V gene: TRBV7-9
CDR3 protein: CASSLVEGRPQETQYF; clone size: -; D gene: -; V gene: TRBV5-1
CDR3 protein: CSARLGGYSNQPQHF; clone size: few; D gene: -; V gene: TRBV20-1
CDR3 protein: CAWSVSRDKEAFF; clone size: -; D gene: -; V gene: TRBV30
CDR3 protein: CASSVLAGTGTQYF; clone size: -; D gene: TRBD2; V gene: TRBV25-1
CDR3 protein: CASSHNSGTRIDEQFF; clone size: few; D gene: -; V gene: TRBV11-1
CDR3 protein: CSAREGSLSYEQYF; clone size: -; D gene: -; V gene: TRBV20-1
CDR3 protein: CASTVYNEQYF; clone size: -; D gene: -; V gene: TRBV7-2
CDR3 protein: CASSLIAGGSSYEQYF; clone size: -; D gene: TRBD2; V gene: TRBV28
CDR3 protein: CATSRTDRVLGQPQHF; clone size: -; D gene: TRBD1; V gene: TRBV15
CDR3 protein: CASSVSRASTDTQYF; clone size: many; D gene: -; V gene: TRBV10-2
CDR3 protein: CSAREGGLNTEAFF; clone size: few; D gene: -; V gene: TRBV20-1
CDR3 protein: CASSPHSGNTGELFF; clone size: few; D gene: -; V gene: TRBV28
CDR3 protein: CASGLAGTGELFF; clone size: few; D gene: TRBD2; V gene: TRBV12-5
CDR3 protein: CSVDRTGYTGELFF; clone size: -; D gene: TRBD1; V gene: TRBV29-1
CDR3 protein: CASSLGAGTEGYTF; clone size: few; D gene: -; V gene: TRBV11-1
CDR3 protein: CASSALTSGGSNNEQFF; clone size: -; D gene: TRBD2; V gene: TRBV5-1
CDR3 protein: CASSLAGTQYNEQFF; clone size: -; D gene: TRBD2; V gene: TRBV28
CDR3 protein: CASSQAGVGNYEQYF; clone size: few; D gene: -; V gene: TRBV3-1